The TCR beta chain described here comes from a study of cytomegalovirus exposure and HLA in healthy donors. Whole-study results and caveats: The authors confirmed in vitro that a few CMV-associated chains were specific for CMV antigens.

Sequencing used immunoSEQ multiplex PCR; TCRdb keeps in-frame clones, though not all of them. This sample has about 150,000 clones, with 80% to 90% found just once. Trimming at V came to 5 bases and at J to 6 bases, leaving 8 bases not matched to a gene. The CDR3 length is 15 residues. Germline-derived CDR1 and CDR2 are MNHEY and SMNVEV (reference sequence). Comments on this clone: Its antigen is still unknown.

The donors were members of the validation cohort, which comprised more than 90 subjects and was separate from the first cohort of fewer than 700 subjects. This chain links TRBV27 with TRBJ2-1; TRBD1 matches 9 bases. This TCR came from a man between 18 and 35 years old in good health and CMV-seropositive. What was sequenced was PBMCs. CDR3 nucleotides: TGTGCCAGCAGTCCCCGGACAGGGGTCCGCAATGAGCAGTTCTTC. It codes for CASSPRTGVRNEQFF.